The T cell receptor (beta chain) under discussion was sequenced for a study of regulatory T cells in long-lasting Graves disease. CDR1 and CDR2 from the germline V gene are MNHEY and SVGEGT. The ends were cut back, 5 bases at V and 3 bases at J, with 16 bases in the middle. This CDR3 comprises 15 residues. CDR3-region Arm-PCR and iRepertoire HTBI primers produced the TCR beta libraries. MiXCR, run by TCRdb on the multiplex PCR reads, gives a single entry per CDR3 protein. The repertoire has over 300,000 distinct CDR3 sequences, about 20% of them found once; the top ten carry just under 30%. This clonotype was observed many times. Antigen unknown. Time point described: persistent/refractory GD, antithyroid drugs over 5 years with positive TRAb. Researchers made the TCR library from RNA that was extracted from PBMCs. Study findings and constraints: Among samples with persistent disease, TRBV28, TRBJ1-2 and TRBJ2-5 were favored.

This chain links TRBV6-2 or TRBV6-3 with TRBJ2-5, with D possibly matching TRBD2 (7 bases). The TCR originated in a female donor with Graves disease. The specimen comprised peripheral blood mononuclear cells (PBMCs), sampled when the disease was refractory, from a patient treated with antithyroid drugs. The CDR3 sequence: CASSKQGGKEETQYF. The CDR3 DNA sequence: TGTGCCAGCAGTAAACAGGGAGGGAAGGAAGAGACCCAGTACTTC.